The clone carrying this T cell receptor (beta chain) appeared a few times. Its target is not known. This specimen belongs to a study of T cells in Graves' hyperthyroidism and ophthalmopathy. The J segment lost 2 bases and the V segment lost 5 bases, leaving 5 bases of the junction unmatched. Germline values: CDR1 MNHNS, CDR2 SASEGT. This CDR3 has 15 amino acids. General study results and limits: Also found in blood were most expanded thyroid clonotypes above 0.001.

RNA transcripts served as the template for amplifying TCR beta CDR3 regions. Carried out on the TCR CDR3, a first-round RT-PCR used the HTBI primer set. TCRdb processed the multiplex PCR reads anew with MiXCR; each CDR3 protein has one entry. The sample has about 530,000 distinct CDR3 sequences; roughly 17% are singletons. Material: blood. The TCR originated in a woman younger than 30 with Graves' ophthalmopathy. The chain carries TRBV6-1 and TRBJ1-5; 8 bases map to TRBD1. The CDR3 DNA follows: TGTGCCAGCAGTCCGGCGACAGGGGGCAATCAGCCCCAGCATTTT. It codes for CASSPATGGNQPQHF.